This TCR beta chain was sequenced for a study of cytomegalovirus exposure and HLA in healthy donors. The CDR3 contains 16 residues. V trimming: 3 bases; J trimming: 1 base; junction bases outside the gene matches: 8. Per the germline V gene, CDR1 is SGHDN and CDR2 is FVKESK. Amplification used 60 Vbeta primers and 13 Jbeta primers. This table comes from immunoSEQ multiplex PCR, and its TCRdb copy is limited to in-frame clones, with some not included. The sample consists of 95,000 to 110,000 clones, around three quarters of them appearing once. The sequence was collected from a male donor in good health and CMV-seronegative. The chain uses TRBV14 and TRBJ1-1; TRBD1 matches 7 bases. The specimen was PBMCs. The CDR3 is CASSQVVDRANTEAFF. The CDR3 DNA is TGTGCCAGCAGCCAGGTTGTCGACAGGGCGAACACTGAAGCTTTCTTT.